The clone carrying this T cell receptor beta chain came up a few times. Its specificity is not known. This sample was included in a study of cytomegalovirus exposure and HLA in healthy donors. From germline, CDR1 is MNHNS and CDR2 SASEGT. V was clipped by 8 bases and J by 5 bases; unmatched bases: 10. The CDR3 is made up of 14 amino acids. Study-level points and caveats: A few of the chains that were CMV-associated were confirmed in vitro to be specific for CMV antigens. It was reported that the classifier diagnosed cytomegalovirus status with high specificity and sensitivity in both the original and validation cohorts. About 90% or about 30% of the time was how often most TCR beta V segments were productive, according to an earlier analysis.

Amplification used 60 Vbeta primers and 13 Jbeta primers. TCRdb's copy holds only in-frame clones and misses some; the assay was immunoSEQ multiplex PCR. The profile shows roughly 190,000 clones, about 77% of them singletons. Sequenced: PBMCs. The sequence was obtained from a young man in good health and CMV-seropositive. The chain uses TRBV6-1 and TRBJ2-3, with 7 bases fitting TRBD2. The CDR3 coding sequence is TGTGCCAGCTTCGGGGCGGGAGTAGGAGATACGCAGTATTTT. This encodes CASFGAGVGDTQYF.